The text below deals with one T cell receptor (beta chain). The antigen is undetermined. A multiplex PCR was run with 60 Vbeta primers and 13 Jbeta primers. TCRdb's table, derived via immunoSEQ multiplex PCR, lists solely in-frame clones and lacks some. Of around 100,000 clones listed, roughly 69% are singletons. This entry comes from a study of cytomegalovirus exposure and HLA in healthy donors. The study, taken as a whole, reports: Follow-up analysis found HLA locus-dependent TCR association rates, highest for DRB1 and lowest for HLA-C. Most of the CMV-associated TCR beta chains (in a later analysis) appeared to be HLA-restricted.

Material for sequencing was PBMCs. This TCR was recovered from a man aged 25 to 45 in good health and CMV-seropositive.

For the CDR3, the DNA is TGCGCCAGCAGCTTGTCACTCGCTAACTATGGCTACACCTTC. Encoded protein: CASSLSLANYGYTF. The V call is TRBV5-1, the J call TRBJ1-2; no definite D call. Germline CDR1 and CDR2: SGHRS and YFSETQ. The V end was cut by 1 base, the J end by 0 bases, with 7 bases between. The CDR3 loop spans 14 amino acids. The whole variable domain, filled in from reference TRBV5-1 and TRBJ1-2, reads KAGVTQTPRYLIKTRGQQVTLSCSPISGHRSVSWYQQTPGQGLQFLFEYFSETQRNKGNFPGRFSGRQFSNSRSEMNVSTLELGDSALYLCASSLSLANYGYTFGSGTRLTVV.